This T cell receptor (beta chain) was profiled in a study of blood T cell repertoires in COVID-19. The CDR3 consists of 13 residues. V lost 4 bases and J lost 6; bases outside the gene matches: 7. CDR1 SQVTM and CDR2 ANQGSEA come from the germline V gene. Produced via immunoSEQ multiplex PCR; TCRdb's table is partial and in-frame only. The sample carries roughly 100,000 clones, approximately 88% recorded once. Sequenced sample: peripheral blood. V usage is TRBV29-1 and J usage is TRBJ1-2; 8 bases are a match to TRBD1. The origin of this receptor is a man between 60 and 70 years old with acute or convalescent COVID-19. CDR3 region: CSVGAGGSHGYTF. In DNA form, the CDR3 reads TGCAGCGTTGGGGCAGGGGGCTCACATGGCTACACCTTC.